This T cell receptor beta chain stems from a study of type 1 regulatory T cells. MiXCR was run by TCRdb on the reads, yielding one entry per CDR3 protein. The table lists about 74,000 distinct CDR3 sequences, about 62% of them singletons. The ends lost 5 bases at V and 9 bases at J; junction bases unmatched: 7. CDR3 length: 13 amino acids. Germline lookup yields CDR1 DFQATT and CDR2 SNEGSKA (reference sequence). This clonotype has more than one count but fewer than ten. The antigen is unknown. Input material: cultured T cells, either the whole culture or a sorted T cell fraction (not recorded which). Subset defined: Tr1-enriched cell product generated in vitro against host alloantigens. The TCR sequence derives from a human donor in good health. The V gene is TRBV20-1, the J gene TRBJ2-1; TRBD2 matches 10 bases. The CDR3 protein is CSASGLAGVEQFF. The CDR3 region has the DNA TGCAGTGCTTCAGGGCTAGCGGGGGTTGAGCAGTTCTTC.